This T cell receptor (beta chain) was profiled in a study of T cell responses to AZD1222 COVID-19 vaccine. Sequencing used immunoSEQ multiplex PCR; TCRdb keeps in-frame clones, though not all of them. Of 140,000 or so clones in the sample, about 86% were seen once. The CDR3 is 16 amino acids. Germline CDR1 SGHVS, CDR2 FQNEAQ. The trim removed 5 bases at V and 5 bases at J, leaving 7 bases unmatched. The sequence derives from an adult who received the AZD1222 COVID-19 vaccine. The specimen was peripheral blood, collected 28 days after the second AZD1222 dose. The chain uses TRBV7-8 and TRBJ2-1; 12 bases line up with TRBD2. The CDR3 DNA follows: TGTGCCAGCAGCACTACTAGCGGGAGGTTCCACAATGAGCAGTTCTTC. Its translation: CASSTTSGRFHNEQFF.